The 5 T cell receptor beta chains below all came from one sample that was sequenced in a study of blood T cell repertoires in COVID-19. Sequenced by immunoSEQ multiplex PCR; TCRdb stores in-frame clones only, minus some. This table has around 180,000 clones, approximately 83% appearing once. Sequencing was done on a sample of peripheral blood. Receptor source: a man in his sixties with acute or convalescent COVID-19.

The rearrangement links TRBV18 to TRBJ2-7; the match to TRBD1 covers 7 bases. The germline gives CDR1 KGHSH, CDR2 LQKENI. The CDR3 is made up of 14 amino acids. J gave up 1 base and V 5 bases, and 5 bases lay outside the gene matches. The CDR3 coding sequence is TGTGCCAGCTCATGGGACAGATCTTCCTACGAGCAGTACTTC. As protein: CASSWDRSSYEQYF.

V is TRBV28 and J is TRBJ2-7; weak D call: TRBD1 (5 bases). Germline V gene data show CDR1 as MDHEN and CDR2 as SYDVKM. V lost 3 bases and J lost 1, with 10 bases in between. The CDR3 sequence is 14 residues long. For the CDR3, the DNA is TGTGCCAGCAGTTTGACCAGGGCTTCCTACGAGCAGTACTTC. It encodes CASSLTRASYEQYF.

The chain has TRBV2 and TRBJ2-7, with 11 nucleotides matching TRBD2. CDR1 and CDR2 (germline): SNHLY, FYNNEI. V trimming: 8 bases; J trimming: 7 bases; junction bases outside the gene matches: 10. The CDR3 extends over 14 amino acids. CDR3 coding DNA: TGTGCCAGCGCTCTTAGCGGGAGGGCGGGAGAGCAGTACTTC. Translation: CASALSGRAGEQYF.

The count of this clone is one. The rearrangement joins TRBV6-5 to TRBJ1-5; D remains ambiguous. The CDR3 totals 13 residues. Germline CDR1 is MNHEY and CDR2 is SVGAGI. Trimming took off 4 bases at V and 5 bases at J, with 9 bases between the two ends. The CDR3 region has the DNA TGTGCCAGCAGTTCGGCGGATTATCAGCCCCAGCATTTT. This gives the protein CASSSADYQPQHF.

This chain uses TRBV27 with TRBJ2-7, with D possibly matching TRBD1 (6 bases). V was cut by 7 bases and J by 0 bases, with 16 bases left in between. CDR1 and CDR2 (germline): MNHEY, SMNVEV (reference sequence). CDR3 size: 15 residues. Here the CDR3 DNA reads TGTGCCAGCAAAAGACAACAGGGTTTCTCCTACGAGCAGTACTTC. Its protein product is CASKRQQGFSYEQYF.